The 25 T cell receptor beta chains presented below share a single source sample, sequenced in a study of response to subunit inactivated influenza vaccine. TCRdb analysed the RT-PCR reads with MiXCR anew, one entry per CDR3 protein. The sample records roughly 500,000 distinct CDR3 sequences, about 25% being singletons. Sequences were derived from CD4+ T cells sorted from PBMCs, sampled more than 4 days after vaccination. Every receptor here comes from a man aged 50 to 59 who received an inactivated influenza vaccine.

This clonotype was seen only a few times. The CDR3 bases are TGCAGTGCTATAGTTAGCGTTAGCACAGATACGCAGTATTTT. Protein: CSAIVSVSTDTQYF. The chain links TRBV20-1 to TRBJ2-3, with a possible D match to TRBD2 (5 bases). Deletions cut 4 bases from V and 0 bases from J, with 11 bases between. Germline-derived CDR1 and CDR2 are DFQATT and SNEGSKA (reference sequence). This CDR3 region has 14 residues.

This clonotype has more than one count but fewer than ten. Here the CDR3 reads CSASPDRGAQETQYF. CDR3 DNA sequence: TGCAGTGCTTCACCGGACAGGGGTGCGCAAGAGACCCAGTACTTC. The V gene is TRBV20-1, the J gene TRBJ2-5; 9 nucleotides match TRBD1. The germline CDR1 and CDR2 sequences are DFQATT and SNEGSKA (reference sequence). CDR3 length: 15 amino acids. The V gene end was trimmed by 5 bases and the J gene end by 2 bases; junction bases not matched to a gene: 9.

The chain is built from TRBV29-1 and TRBJ2-7; 8 nucleotides match TRBD1. CDR1 SQVTM and CDR2 ANQGSEA come from the germline V gene. The CDR3 has 12 amino acids. J lost 3 bases, V lost 5 bases, and 3 bases had no gene match. CDR3 amino acids: CSVHGQGYEQYF. The CDR3 bases are TGCAGCGTTCATGGACAGGGCTACGAGCAGTACTTC.

V is TRBV5-1 and J is TRBJ1-3, with D hard to call. This CDR3 is built from 11 residues. V shed 7 bases and J shed 1 base, with 3 bases lying between them. Germline CDR1 is SGHRS and CDR2 is YFSETQ. The CDR3 nucleotides are TGCGCCAGCGCTTCTGGAAACACCATATATTTT. Amino acids: CASASGNTIYF.

This chain joins TRBV10-3 and TRBJ2-2; 8 bases are shared with TRBD1. CDR1 and CDR2 from the germline V gene are ENHRY and SYGVKD. The CDR3 is made up of 15 amino acids. V shed 4 bases, J shed 3 bases, and the junction held 4 bases outside the gene matches. CDR3 bases: TGTGCCATCAGTGGACAGGGGATATACACCGGGGAGCTGTTTTTT. It is translated as CAISGQGIYTGELFF.

The chain employs TRBV6-2 or TRBV6-3 and TRBJ2-7, with D perhaps matching TRBD2 (6 bases). V was cut by 6 bases and J by 2 bases, with 11 bases left in between. Looked up from germline, CDR1 is MNHEY and CDR2 is SVGEGT. The CDR3 is made up of 13 amino acids. The chain's CDR3 is CASRGTPPYEQYF. Written as DNA, the CDR3 is TGTGCCAGCAGGGGGACTCCCCCCTACGAGCAGTACTTC.

This clonotype was seen ten or more times. In nucleotides, the CDR3 is TGTGCCAGCAGCTTTACAGCATACAATGAGCAGTTCTTC. It translates to CASSFTAYNEQFF. This sequence joins TRBV6-6 and TRBJ2-1; D gene unclear. The CDR3 consists of 13 residues. The germline V gene encodes CDR1 MNHNY and CDR2 SVGAGI (reference sequence). Trimming shortened V by 6 bases and J by 4 bases, and 10 bases separated the two germline ends.

This clonotype showed up many times. The gene calls are TRBV20-1 and TRBJ1-1; a weak D match, TRBD1 (5 bases). In germline, CDR1 is DFQATT, CDR2 SNEGSKA (reference sequence). Deletions cut 1 base from V and 0 bases from J, with 9 bases between. The CDR3 length is 14 residues. Written as DNA, the CDR3 is TGCAGTGCTAGAGCTGGACATTTGAACACTGAAGCTTTCTTT. Translated, it gives CSARAGHLNTEAFF.

Ten or more counts support this clonotype. V and J are TRBV7-9 and TRBJ2-1; 7 nucleotides align to TRBD2. Germline CDR1 reads SEHNR; CDR2 reads FQNEAQ (reference sequence). The length of the CDR3 is 17 residues. J was trimmed by 3 bases and V by 1 base; bases with no gene match: 9. The CDR3, as DNA: TGTGCCAGCAGCTTAGGTCGGGGCGGGGGAAGCTACAATGAGCAGTTCTTC. Translation gives CASSLGRGGGSYNEQFF. Complete variable domain (other parts from reference TRBV7-9 and TRBJ2-1): DTGVSQNPRHKITKRGQNVTFRCDPISEHNRLYWYRQTLGQGPEFLTYFQNEAQLEKSRLLSDRFSAERPKGSFSTLEIQRTEQGDSAMYLCASSLGRGGGSYNEQFFGPGTRLTVL.

This clonotype was seen a few times. This chain uses TRBV7-2 with TRBJ2-1; no firm D call. With 5 bases removed from V and 6 bases from J, the gap between germline ends came to 14 bases. Per germline, CDR1 SGHTA and CDR2 FQGNSA. The CDR3 runs 14 residues. The CDR3 region is CASSTDPATNEQFF. In nucleotides, the CDR3 is TGTGCCAGCAGCACAGACCCAGCAACCAATGAGCAGTTCTTC.

The V gene is TRBV6-2 or TRBV6-3, the J gene TRBJ2-7; D might be TRBD1 (6 bases). The CDR3 spans 13 residues. Germline loops: CDR1 MNHEY, CDR2 SVGEGT. V was clipped by 1 base and J by 4 bases, with 8 bases between them. The CDR3 sequence is CASSYWTAYEQYF. As DNA, the CDR3 is TGTGCCAGCAGTTACTGGACAGCATACGAGCAGTACTTC.

This clonotype was detected a few times. The rearrangement uses TRBV3-1 and TRBJ2-6; D is unresolved. The CDR3 is 14 amino acids. Germline CDR1 is LGHDT and CDR2 is YNNKEL (reference sequence). The V and J ends lost 4 bases and 0 bases respectively, with 4 bases between them. The CDR3 region has the DNA TGTGCCAGCAGCCCTCTCTCTGGGGCCAACGTCCTGACTTTC. As protein: CASSPLSGANVLTF.

The V and J genes are TRBV5-6 and TRBJ1-6; D might be TRBD1 (5 bases). The CDR3 is 17 amino acids. V was clipped by 1 base and J by 5 bases, with 16 bases between them. Germline V gene data show CDR1 as SGHDT and CDR2 as YYEEEE. The CDR3 bases are TGTGCCAGCAGCTTGATGTTGGCTCCGGGGCATAATTCACCCCTCCACTTT. Translating it yields CASSLMLAPGHNSPLHF. Full variable domain (outside the CDR3, taken from reference TRBV5-6 and TRBJ1-6): DAGVTQSPTHLIKTRGQQVTLRCSPKSGHDTVSWYQQALGQGPQFIFQYYEEEERQRGNFPDRFSGHQFPNYSSELNVNALLLGDSALYLCASSLMLAPGHNSPLHFGNGTRLTVT.

The gene calls are TRBV19 and TRBJ2-2; 9 positions agree with TRBD2. V was clipped by 0 bases and J by 4 bases; unmatched bases: 9. The germline CDR1 and CDR2 sequences are LNHDA and SQIVND (reference sequence). The CDR3 contains 18 residues. This CDR3 is CASSIDVSGSSGTGELFF. In nucleotides, the CDR3 is TGTGCCAGTAGTATAGATGTTAGCGGGAGTAGCGGCACCGGGGAGCTGTTTTTT. The full variable domain, rest sourced from reference TRBV19 and TRBJ2-2, is DGGITQSPKYLFRKEGQNVTLSCEQNLNHDAMYWYRQDPGQGLRLIYYSQIVNDFQKGDIAEGYSVSREKKESFPLTVTSAQKNPTAFYLCASSIDVSGSSGTGELFFGEGSRLTVL.

There are a few counts of this clonotype. The rearrangement joins TRBV28 to TRBJ2-7, with 9 bases fitting TRBD1. V was clipped by 5 bases and J by 6 bases; unmatched bases: 5. The CDR3 loop spans 13 amino acids. The germline V gene has CDR1 MDHEN and CDR2 SYDVKM. Here the CDR3 reads CASSPGTGSEQYF. The CDR3 nucleotides read TGTGCCAGCAGTCCCGGGACAGGGAGCGAGCAGTACTTC.

The chain carries TRBV2 and TRBJ1-5, with D unclear. The length of the CDR3 is 12 residues. CDR1 is SNHLY and CDR2 is FYNNEI in the germline V gene. V lost 4 bases and J 3 bases, leaving 4 bases between the germline ends. The DNA of the CDR3 is TGTGCCAGCAGTGGGAACAATCAGCCCCAGCATTTT. It translates to CASSGNNQPQHF.

The rearrangement joins TRBV20-1 to TRBJ1-1; D gene ambiguous. The CDR3 runs to 17 residues. The V and J ends lost 6 bases and 0 bases respectively, with 23 bases between them. Germline assignment: CDR1 DFQATT and CDR2 SNEGSKA (reference sequence). The CDR3 spells CSADEGGRAVMNTEAFF. In DNA form, the CDR3 reads TGCAGTGCCGACGAAGGTGGCCGTGCAGTCATGAACACTGAAGCTTTCTTT.

The V and J genes are TRBV11-2 and TRBJ2-7, with 10 bases identical to TRBD1. Germline V gene data show CDR1 as SGHAT and CDR2 as FQNNGV. V gave up 5 bases and J gave up 3 bases; unmatched junction bases: 7. The CDR3 length is 15 residues. For the CDR3, the DNA is TGTGCCAGCAGCCGAGCCGGGACAGGGGACTACGAGCAGTACTTC. Translated: CASSRAGTGDYEQYF.

The CDR3 sequence is CASSMEARGTQYF. The DNA for the CDR3 is TGTGCCAGTAGTATGGAGGCTAGAGGGACCCAGTACTTC. The V and J genes are TRBV19 and TRBJ2-5; weak D call: TRBD2 (5 bases). This CDR3 has 13 residues. Germline CDR1 reads LNHDA; CDR2 reads SQIVND (reference sequence). The V end lost 3 bases, the J end lost 7 bases, and 12 bases lay between the germline ends.

This clonotype was found a few times. The chain employs TRBV20-1 and TRBJ1-5; weak D call: TRBD1 (5 bases). This CDR3 is 14 amino acids long. CDR1 is DFQATT, CDR2 SNEGSKA, per germline (reference sequence). V dropped 5 bases and J dropped 2 bases, with 13 bases sitting between them. DNA for the CDR3: TGCAGTGCTCTCCAGGGTAGCGGCAATCAGCCCCAGCATTTT. Protein: CSALQGSGNQPQHF.

V gene TRBV5-1 combines with J gene TRBJ2-7; TRBD1 is a possible D gene (5 bases). This CDR3 contains 13 residues. The germline gives CDR1 SGHRS, CDR2 YFSETQ. With 10 bases removed from V and 4 bases from J, the gap between germline ends came to 18 bases. The CDR3 DNA sequence: TGCGCCCCTCCGGTAGCAGGGAAATACGAGCAGTACTTC. Amino acids: CAPPVAGKYEQYF.

The rearrangement links TRBV29-1 to TRBJ2-7; TRBD2 agrees at 7 bases. The CDR3 contains 15 residues. Looked up from germline, CDR1 is SQVTM and CDR2 is ANQGSEA. Germline trimming cut 4 bases from V and 5 bases from J; bases unmatched to any gene: 14. The CDR3, as DNA: TGCAGCGTTGTTCCTGTGGCGGGAGTAGTCCACGAGCAGTACTTC. As protein: CSVVPVAGVVHEQYF.

This chain connects TRBV12-3 or TRBV12-4 to TRBJ1-2; maybe TRBD1 (5 bases). V lost 6 bases, J lost 6 bases, and 14 bases lay in between. The CDR3 spans 13 residues. CDR3 region: CASSDQGRNGYTF. The CDR3 DNA follows: TGTGCCAGCAGCGACCAGGGCCGAAATGGCTACACCTTC.

This clonotype has at least ten counts. The chain uses TRBV4-3 and TRBJ1-1, with TRBD1 as a possible D gene (6 bases). Germline V gene data show CDR1 as LGHNA and CDR2 as YSLEER. This CDR3 has 13 residues. V lost 0 bases and J 8 bases, leaving 10 bases between the germline ends. In nucleotides, the CDR3 is TGCGCCAGCAGCCAAGAGGGCAGGGGAGAAGCTTTCTTT. Residues: CASSQEGRGEAFF.

This clonotype occurred a few times. This chain uses TRBV7-2 with TRBJ2-3; 16 positions agree with TRBD2. CDR1 is SGHTA, CDR2 FQGNSA, per germline. CDR3 length: 15 residues. The junction had 6 bases not matched to a gene; V was cut back by 5 bases and J by 10 bases. The DNA of the CDR3 is TGTGCCAGCAGCATCGGGACTAGCGGGAGGGGGGCGCAGTATTTT. It translates to CASSIGTSGRGAQYF.